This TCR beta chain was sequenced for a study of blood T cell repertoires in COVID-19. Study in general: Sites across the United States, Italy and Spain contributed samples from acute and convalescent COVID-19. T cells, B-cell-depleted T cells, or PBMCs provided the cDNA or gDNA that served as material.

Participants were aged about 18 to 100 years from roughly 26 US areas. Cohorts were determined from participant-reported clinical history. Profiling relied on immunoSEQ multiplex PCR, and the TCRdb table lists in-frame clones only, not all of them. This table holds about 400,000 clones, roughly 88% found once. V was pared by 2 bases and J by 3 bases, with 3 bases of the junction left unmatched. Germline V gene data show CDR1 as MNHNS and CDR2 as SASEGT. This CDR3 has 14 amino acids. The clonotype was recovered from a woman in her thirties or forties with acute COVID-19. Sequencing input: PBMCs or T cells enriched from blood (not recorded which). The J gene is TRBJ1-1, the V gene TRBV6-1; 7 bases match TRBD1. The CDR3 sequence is CASSELQGDTEAFF. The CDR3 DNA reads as TGTGCCAGCAGTGAACTGCAGGGGGACACTGAAGCTTTCTTT.